The rows below give T cell receptor beta chains drawn from one sample of a study of T cell repertoires in cytomegalovirus infection. These TCRs are of unknown antigen specificity. TCRdb reprocessed the reads via MiXCR and lists one record per CDR3 protein. The data contain hundreds of thousands of distinct CDR3 sequences, over 25% of them singletons. The sequencing here drew on cultured CD8+ T cells from PBMCs, taken from culture after CMV antigen stimulation. These receptors all stem from a human donor in good health (CMV status not recorded). Some clones in this sample may be carry-over from other donors' samples. Both conserved end residues are part of each CDR3. Fields, in order: J gene, D gene, clone size, V gene, CDR3 protein, CDR3 DNA. A D gene is named only where the DNA matches it firmly. The size of a clone is reported for some rows only, either as once, few or many, or as a class for expanded clones.

>TRBJ1-2|.|.|TRBV4-2
CASSQGEAPPGGYTF
TGTGCCAGCAGCCAAGGGGAAGCCCCGCCGGGAGGCTACACCTTC
>TRBJ1-3|.|.|TRBV7-2
CASNRVGTGNTIYF
TGTGCCAGCAACCGAGTGGGCACAGGAAACACCATATATTTT
>TRBJ2-1|.|.|TRBV10-3
CAISELAIDEQFF
TGTGCCATCAGTGAGCTAGCTATCGATGAGCAGTTCTTC
>TRBJ1-5|.|few|TRBV6-1
CASSFTGTKGENQPQHF
TGTGCCAGCAGCTTTACCGGGACTAAGGGCGAAAATCAGCCCCAGCATTTT
>TRBJ1-1|.|.|TRBV6-2/TRBV6-3
CASSYSYGGGTEAFF
TGTGCCAGCAGTTACTCTTATGGGGGAGGCACTGAAGCTTTCTTT
>TRBJ1-5|.|few|TRBV12-3/TRBV12-4
CASSFQSGSPQHF
TGTGCCAGCAGTTTTCAGTCGGGTTCGCCCCAGCATTTT
>TRBJ2-1|TRBD1|.|TRBV27
CASGKGTGGNEQFF
TGTGCCAGCGGGAAGGGGACAGGGGGCAATGAGCAGTTCTTC
>TRBJ2-1|TRBD1|few|TRBV6-6
CASSPARTGDDEQFF
TGTGCCAGCAGTCCCGCACGGACAGGGGACGATGAGCAGTTCTTC
>TRBJ2-2|.|few|TRBV6-5
CASNLLGRGGELFF
TGTGCCAGCAATCTCCTGGGACGGGGCGGGGAGCTGTTTTTT
>TRBJ2-4|.|few|TRBV12-3/TRBV12-4
CASTQQTSQNIQYF
TGTGCCAGCACCCAGCAAACTAGCCAAAACATTCAGTACTTC
>TRBJ1-1|.|.|TRBV19
CASILTKNTEAFF
TGTGCCAGTATCCTAACCAAGAACACTGAAGCTTTCTTT
>TRBJ2-7|TRBD2|.|TRBV12-3/TRBV12-4
CASSFVYSSSGGPSYEQYF
TGTGCCAGCAGTTTTGTATACTCCTCTAGCGGGGGTCCCTCCTACGAGCAGTACTTC
>TRBJ2-5|.|.|TRBV28
CASSVTGRWAETQYF
TGTGCCAGCAGTGTGACAGGTCGTTGGGCAGAGACCCAGTACTTC
>TRBJ2-5|TRBD2|.|TRBV7-6
CASSSGLAGGAQETQYF
TGTGCCAGCAGCTCTGGACTAGCGGGGGGGGCACAAGAGACCCAGTACTTC
>TRBJ2-1|TRBD2|.|TRBV7-2
CASSASSGLSSYNEQFF
TGTGCCAGCAGTGCCTCTAGCGGGCTGAGCTCCTACAATGAGCAGTTCTTC
>TRBJ2-2|.|few|TRBV7-6
CASSSISGELFF
TGTGCCAGCAGCTCGATCTCCGGGGAGCTGTTTTTT
>TRBJ2-1|.|.|TRBV4-1
CASSQHRQTDEQFF
TGCGCCAGCAGCCAGCACAGACAGACCGATGAGCAGTTCTTC
>TRBJ2-5|.|few|TRBV7-9
CASSLLAGAATPQQETQYF
TGTGCCAGCAGCTTATTGGCGGGGGCAGCAACACCCCAACAAGAGACCCAGTACTTC
>TRBJ1-3|.|.|TRBV5-6
CASSLGHSGNTIYF
TGTGCCAGCAGCTTGGGACATTCTGGAAACACCATATATTTT
>TRBJ1-1|TRBD1|.|TRBV5-4
CASSLGGVSTGGWGTEAFF
TGTGCCAGCAGCTTGGGGGGGGTTTCGACAGGGGGATGGGGCACTGAAGCTTTCTTT
>TRBJ2-1|TRBD1|many|TRBV6-1
CASSATGGSGNEQFF
TGTGCCAGCAGTGCGACAGGGGGCTCTGGGAATGAGCAGTTCTTC
>TRBJ1-4|.|few|TRBV5-1
CASSLRQDRNEKLFF
TGCGCCAGCAGCTTGCGGCAAGATCGGAATGAAAAACTGTTTTTT
>TRBJ2-3|.|few|TRBV13
CASSLGLGITDTQYF
TGTGCCAGCAGCTTAGGCCTCGGGATAACAGATACGCAGTATTTT
>TRBJ2-3|.|.|TRBV6-1
CASNPQGRETDTQYF
TGTGCCAGCAACCCGCAGGGGAGGGAAACAGATACGCAGTATTTT
>TRBJ2-3|TRBD1|many|TRBV6-1
CASSETGVVWVDTQYF
TGTGCCAGCAGTGAGACAGGGGTTGTTTGGGTGGATACGCAGTATTTT
>TRBJ2-7|TRBD2|few|TRBV6-5
CASSPGLAGGHHSYEQYF
TGTGCCAGCAGCCCCGGACTAGCGGGGGGCCACCACTCCTACGAGCAGTACTTC
>TRBJ2-5|TRBD2|.|TRBV6-5
CASNPGPGGGETQYF
TGTGCCAGCAACCCCGGACCGGGGGGGGGGGAGACCCAGTACTTC
>TRBJ2-5|.|.|TRBV7-9
CASSVREETQYF
TGTGCCAGCAGCGTAAGGGAAGAGACCCAGTACTTC
>TRBJ2-7|TRBD2|few|TRBV7-6
CASSLESGALYEQYF
TGTGCCAGCAGCTTAGAAAGCGGGGCCCTCTACGAGCAGTACTTC
>TRBJ2-1|.|many|TRBV6-5
CASSYSLGEGYNEQFF
TGTGCCAGCAGTTACTCGCTCGGTGAAGGGTACAATGAGCAGTTCTTC
>TRBJ1-2|TRBD1|.|TRBV12-3/TRBV12-4
CASSSSPTGNNYGYTF
TGTGCCAGCAGTTCCTCCCCGACAGGGAATAACTATGGCTACACCTTC
>TRBJ1-2|.|few|TRBV7-9
CASSHNRRGYGYTF
TGTGCCAGCAGCCACAACCGAAGGGGCTATGGCTACACCTTC